The entry below gives a single TCR beta chain sequence along with its context. Its antigen is currently unknown. This entry is derived from a study of T cells in localized non-small cell lung cancer. TCRdb keeps only in-frame clones here, not all; method: immunoSEQ multiplex PCR. The sample yields tens of thousands of clones, about nine tenths seen once. Points from the study as a whole: Of the top 100 tumor clones, median 57 were in adjacent lung, over 25 among its top 100.

Germline loops: CDR1 DFQATT, CDR2 SNEGSKA (reference sequence). The ends were cut back, 5 bases at V and 1 base at J, with 5 bases in the middle. This CDR3 is 11 amino acids long. This sequence joins TRBV20-1 and TRBJ2-5; D gene unclear. The TCR sequence derives from a female donor over 55 with stage I lung adenocarcinoma. The starting material was peripheral blood, obtained before any cancer treatment. CDR3 amino acids: CSARRQETQYF. In DNA, the CDR3 is TGCAGTGCTCGCCGCCAAGAGACCCAGTACTTC.